These 27 T cell receptor delta chains share one sample of origin, sequenced in a study of γδ T cells in repeated Plasmodium falciparum infection. Bulk repertoires came from Vgamma9/Vdelta2+ or Vdelta2-negative gammadelta T cells flow-sorted from PBMC. TCRdb redid the clone calls on the multiplex PCR reads with CATT. The sample has 80,000 to 95,000 delta-chain clones; about 1.5% are singletons. The source material was gamma-delta T cells from blood. The origin of the receptors is a pool of human donors (malaria-infected and uninfected, not separated).

This clone turned up a few times. The mismatch at residue 15 between this DNA's translation and the TCRdb protein of a much larger clone likely reflects a read error; the protein shown is translated from the DNA. V gene assignment gives TRDV1, but the J gene was left uncalled; the table's D call, TRDD3, has no DNA check behind it. CDR1 and CDR2 from the germline V gene are TSWWSYY and QGS. The CDR3 extends over 16 amino acids. The CDR3 DNA reads TGTGCTCTTGGGGAATCACCTTCTTCGTCTACCGATAAACTCACCTTT. This sequence encodes CALGESPSSSTDKLTF.

There are a few counts of this clone. With a far larger clone one base away, a read error is the likely cause. The same CDR3 arises from other DNA sequences in this sample as well. The V and J genes are TRDV1 and TRDJ1, with 11 bases fitting TRDD3. TCRdb carries no J gene annotation; the J gene was assigned here by matching the DNA with germline. The CDR3 is made up of 23 amino acids. Germline V gene lookup returns CDR1 TSWWSYY and CDR2 QGS. This CDR3 reads CALGELASSILYWGIKYTDKLIF. For the CDR3, the DNA is TGCGCTCTTGGGGAACTAGCCTCCTCTATCCTGTACTGGGGGATAAAGTACACCGATAAACTCATCTTT.

In the case of this clone: This DNA translates differently at residue 6 from the TCRdb protein, which is that of a much larger clone; a read error is likely, and the protein shown is the DNA's own translation. The chain combines TRDV2 with TRDJ1; possibly TRDD3 for D (6 bases). This CDR3 region has 15 residues. CDR1 GEAIGNYY and CDR2 EKD come from the germline V gene. Trimming took off 3 bases at V and 2 bases at J, with 15 bases between the two ends. The CDR3 sequence: CACDVLLWGTDKLIF. The CDR3 region has the DNA TGTGCCTGTGACGTTCTCCTTTGGGGGACCGATAAACTCATCTTT.

This clone was observed a few times. TCRdb's protein, taken from a much larger clone, differs from this DNA's translation at residue 9, likely owing to a read error; the protein displayed comes from the DNA. In nucleotides, the CDR3 is TGTGCTCTTGGGGAACATACTTCCGACGTTAAACTCATCTTT. This gives the protein CALGEHTSDVKLIF. The chain uses TRDV1 and TRDJ1; D perhaps matches TRDD2 (5 bases). Matching the DNA to germline supplied the J gene, which TCRdb does not give. There are 14 residues in the CDR3. V dropped 1 base and J dropped 7 bases, with 13 bases sitting between them. CDR1 TSWWSYY and CDR2 QGS come from the germline V gene.

This clone came up a few times. This likely came from a read error, as a far larger clone is one base away. Other nucleotide sequences in the sample specify the same CDR3. Here the CDR3 DNA reads TGTGCTCTTGGGTTACTTAGGCCTTTTCGTGGGGGATTCCTCTTGTACACCGATAAACTCATCTTC. Its protein is CALGLLRPFRGGFLLYTDKLIF. The gene calls are TRDV1 and TRDJ1, with 8 bases lining up with TRDD3. CDR1 is TSWWSYY and CDR2 is QGS in the germline V gene. The CDR3 totals 22 residues.

Note on this clone: TCRdb's listed protein matches a much larger clone and diverges from this DNA's translation at residue 13, likely through a read error; the protein shown comes from the DNA. The CDR3 here is CACDLLNSPGGYKDKLIF. The CDR3 coding sequence is TGTGCCTGTGACCTCTTAAATTCTCCTGGGGGATACAAAGATAAACTCATCTTT. The V call is TRDV2, the J call TRDJ1, with 11 nucleotides matching TRDD3. This CDR3 is built from 18 residues. V shed 3 bases, J shed 5 bases, and the junction held 16 bases outside the gene matches. Germline values: CDR1 GEAIGNYY, CDR2 EKD.

Regarding this clone: A far larger clone differs by one base, so this is likely a read error. Other DNA sequences of this sample code for an identical CDR3. The chain recombines TRDV2 with TRDJ1; 12 bases match TRDD3. The J gene was missing in TCRdb and was found by matching the end of the DNA to germline. This CDR3 has 20 residues. The V gene's germline CDR1 is GEAIGNYY and CDR2 EKD. CDR3 sequence (DNA): TGTGCTTGTGACACCCTTACTGGGGGATACCCCGACAGAATGACCGATAAACTCATCTTT. Amino acid sequence: CACDTLTGGYPDRMTDKLIF.

A note on this clone: For this DNA, TCRdb reports the protein of a much larger clone, which diverges at residue 17, most likely from a read error; the protein presented here is translated directly from the DNA. The J gene is uncalled and the V gene is TRDV2; the table's D call of TRDD3 was not tested on the DNA. Germline V gives CDR1 GEAIGNYY, CDR2 EKD. The CDR3 is 19 amino acids. The CDR3 region has the DNA TGTGCCTGTGACACCGAAGTCGGATGGGGGCCCCGTGGTCCCGATAAACCCATCTTT. It yields the protein CACDTEVGWGPRGPDKPIF.

This clone came up a few times. A far larger clone lies a single base away; this is likely a read error. This same CDR3 is encoded by further DNA sequences in the sample. The chain is built from TRDV1 and TRDJ1; D is undetermined. TCRdb records no J gene; here it was assigned by comparing the DNA to germline. V lost 3 bases to trimming and J lost 3 bases, with 14 bases between them. CDR1 and CDR2 from the germline V gene are TSWWSYY and QGS. CDR3 length: 15 amino acids. CDR3 sequence reads: CALGEQFCYADKLIF. The CDR3 coding sequence is TGTGCTCTTGGGGAGCAGTTTTGCTATGCCGATAAACTCATCTTT.

A remark on this clone: The protein TCRdb lists belongs to a much larger clone and differs from this DNA's translation at residue 5, which points to a read error; the protein shown is made from the DNA. The chain joins TRDV1 to TRDJ1, with 10 bases lining up with TRDD3. Germline CDR1 TSWWSYY, CDR2 QGS. The CDR3 spans 19 residues. With 5 bases clipped from V and 0 bases from J, the junction kept 15 bases outside the gene matches. The CDR3 nucleotides read TGTGCTCTTGGGAGCTTATACTGGGGGATGAGGTCTTACACCGATAAACTCATCTTT. Translating it yields CALGSLYWGMRSYTDKLIF.

This clone was found many times. The TCRdb protein comes from a much larger clone and disagrees with this DNA's translation at residue 17, likely due to a read error; the protein given here is derived from the DNA. The chain couples TRAV38-2/DV8 to TRDJ1; 10 positions agree with TRDD3. The J gene is not listed in TCRdb, so it was assigned here from a DNA match to germline. Germline V gives CDR1 TSESDYY, CDR2 QEAYKQQN. This CDR3 region has 20 residues. This CDR3 is CAPMGLPDWGMYLYTDRLIF. In nucleotides, the CDR3 is TGTGCGCCCATGGGGCTCCCGGACTGGGGGATGTACCTGTACACCGATAGACTCATCTTT.

Details on this clone: The protein given by TCRdb reflects a much larger clone and differs at residue 13 from this DNA's translation, likely from a read error; the protein shown is the DNA's translation. This sequence joins TRDV2 and TRDJ3; 12 nucleotides line up with TRDD3. In the absence of a J gene in TCRdb, the DNA was matched to germline to assign it here. The germline CDR1 and CDR2 sequences are GEAIGNYY and EKD. J lost 0 bases, V lost 0 bases, and 14 bases had no gene match. The CDR3 extends over 23 amino acids. DNA for the CDR3: TGTGCCTGTGACACCGCGCTGGGGGATACGCGACTTCCCCCCTCCTGGGACACCCGACAGATGTTTTTC. It translates to CACDTALGDTRLPPSWDTRQMFF.

Regarding this clone: A read error likely explains why the TCRdb protein, taken from a much larger clone, differs from this DNA's translation at residue 5; the protein shown is translated from the DNA. The chain couples TRDV1 to TRDJ1; unclear D gene. The J gene was not available in TCRdb and was assigned here by matching the DNA to germline segments. The CDR3 is made up of 19 amino acids. Trimming stripped 4 bases from V and 0 bases from J, with 24 bases between. Germline V gene sequence: CDR1 TSWWSYY, CDR2 QGS. CDR3 DNA sequence: TGTGCTCTTGGGGGACTCCCCTTAGGATGGCACGTCGACACCGATAAACTCATCTTT. It encodes CALGGLPLGWHVDTDKLIF.

This clone was observed at least ten times. The sample holds other DNA sequences that translate to the same CDR3. The V and J genes are TRDV1 and TRDJ3; TRDD3 matches at 8 bases. The J gene is not listed in TCRdb, so it was assigned here from a DNA match to germline. The CDR3 has 25 amino acids. Germline CDR1 is TSWWSYY and CDR2 is QGS. Trimming took 1 base from V and 0 from J; bases not matched to a gene: 23. In DNA, the CDR3 is TGTGCTCTTGGGGAACGGCTCGAACAGAATGGAGACTGGGGGTCCTCCTCCTGGGACACCCGACAGATGTTTTTC. It yields the protein CALGERLEQNGDWGSSSWDTRQMFF.

For this clone: The protein held in TCRdb is that of a much larger clone and does not match this DNA's translation at residue 15, likely because of a read error; the protein shown is translated from the DNA. CDR3 amino acids: CALGELGRSPYWGICKLIF. The CDR3 DNA reads as TGTGCTCTTGGGGAACTTGGCCGGAGCCCCTACTGGGGGATATGCAAACTCATCTTT. V gene TRDV1 combines with J gene TRDJ1; TRDD3 aligns across 11 bases. CDR1 is TSWWSYY and CDR2 is QGS in the germline V gene. The V segment lost 0 bases and the J segment 8 bases; nucleotides outside the gene matches: 17. The CDR3 contains 19 residues.

To note about this clone: The protein that TCRdb holds for this DNA derives from a much larger clone and differs from the translated DNA at residue 6, which likely indicates a read error; the protein shown here is translated from the DNA. The rearrangement uses TRDV1 and TRDJ1; 8 bases match TRDD3. TCRdb gives no J gene; it was assigned here by matching the DNA to germline. CDR3 size: 20 residues. Germline CDR1 is TSWWSYY and CDR2 is QGS. The junction had 26 bases not matched to a gene; V was cut back by 1 base and J by 10 bases. CDR3 DNA sequence: TGTGCTCTTGGGGAACCTCCCCCTCACGCCTCGCGGGGGATAGGGGGAAGACTCATCTTT. Translated, it gives CALGEPPPHASRGIGGRLIF.

As concerns this clone: The TCRdb record carries a much larger clone's protein, which differs from this DNA's translation at residue 6; a read error is the likely cause, and the protein listed here is the DNA translation. V usage is TRDV1 and J usage is TRDJ1, with TRDD3 matching 11 bases. The J gene comes from matching the DNA to germline here; TCRdb lacks it. The CDR3 consists of 22 residues. V lost 0 bases to trimming and J lost 3 bases; unmatched junction nucleotides: 21. The V gene's germline CDR1 is TSWWSYY and CDR2 QGS. The chain's CDR3 is CALGELLRPSYELGGYADKLIF. In nucleotides, the CDR3 is TGTGCTCTTGGGGAACTTTTGAGGCCTTCCTACGAACTTGGGGGATACGCCGATAAACTCATCTTT.

There are many counts of this clone. The chain links TRDV1 to TRDJ1; 9 bases align to TRDD3. CDR1 TSWWSYY and CDR2 QGS come from the germline V gene. This CDR3 spans 24 amino acids. Unmatched junction bases numbered 30, after V lost 4 bases and J lost 0 bases. CDR3: CALGVDEYRGDGTGGNQYTDKLIF. The DNA for the CDR3 is TGTGCTCTTGGGGTAGACGAGTACAGAGGGGATGGTACTGGGGGAAACCAGTACACCGATAAACTCATCTTT.

Only a few counts were recorded for this clone. TCRdb's protein for this DNA is that of a much larger clone and differs from the translation at residue 5, likely a read error; the protein shown is the DNA translation. The rearrangement joins TRDV1 to TRDJ1; D perhaps matches TRDD3 (6 bases). The J gene, absent from TCRdb, was called here by matching the DNA to germline. The CDR3 is 27 amino acids. Germline V lookup: CDR1 TSWWSYY, CDR2 QGS. Trimming removed 5 bases at V and 2 bases at J, with 51 bases between. The CDR3 nucleotides read TGTGCTCTTGGGAAACCTGTCTCCTATAAACTCACTCATACTATCTGGTGGCACACATGGGGGACCGATAAACTCATCTTT. The encoded protein is CALGKPVSYKLTHTIWWHTWGTDKLIF.

Details on this clone: This likely traces to a read error, being one base from a far larger clone. This specimen includes other DNA sequences encoding the same CDR3. V gene TRDV3 combines with J gene TRDJ1; 9 bases align to TRDD3. Germline CDR1 reads TVYSNPD; CDR2 reads GDNSRS (reference sequence). V was clipped by 2 bases and J by 3 bases; unmatched bases: 28. This CDR3 has 21 residues. The chain's CDR3 is CAFEPTWGIKATSRASDKLIF. In nucleotides, the CDR3 is TGTGCCTTTGAGCCGACCTGGGGGATTAAGGCTACTTCGCGGGCTTCCGATAAACTCATCTTT.

The sample holds many counts of this clone. TCRdb's entry gives the protein of a much larger clone, which mismatches this DNA's translation at residue 7, likely from a read error; the protein reported here is translated from the DNA. The rearrangement links TRDV1 to TRDJ1; 7 bases agree with TRDD3. CDR1 and CDR2 from the germline V gene are TSWWSYY and QGS. Losses at the gene ends were 2 bases for V and 3 bases for J; bases not matched to a gene: 6. The CDR3 extends over 15 amino acids. The DNA of the CDR3 is TGTGCTCTTGGGGAATTCCGGGGGGATCCCGATAAACTCATCTTT. Its translation is CALGEFRGDPDKLIF.

In its sample, this clone was seen a few times. A far more abundant clone sits one base away, making this likely a read error. The sample has other DNA sequences that encode this CDR3 too. The chain employs TRDV3 and TRDJ1; maybe TRDD2 (6 bases). TCRdb records no J gene; here it was assigned by comparing the DNA to germline. The germline gives CDR1 TVYSNPD, CDR2 GDNSRS (reference sequence). CDR3 size: 19 residues. CDR3 in amino acids: CASSLPTPNPAVYTDKLIF. The CDR3 DNA reads as TGTGCCTCCAGCCTTCCAACTCCGAATCCCGCCGTATACACCGACAAACTCATCTTT.

This clone has more than one count but fewer than ten. For this DNA, TCRdb reports the protein of a much larger clone, which diverges at residue 6, most likely from a read error; the protein presented here is translated directly from the DNA. The rearrangement joins TRDV2 to TRDJ3; D is unclear. The J gene, missing from TCRdb, was assigned here through DNA to germline matching. The germline V gene encodes CDR1 GEAIGNYY and CDR2 EKD. This CDR3 has 19 amino acids. V was shortened by 1 base and J by 0 bases, with 15 bases between the two germline ends. CDR3 protein: CACDTDGPLSSWDTRQMFF. As DNA, the CDR3 is TGTGCCTGTGACACGGATGGGCCCCTTAGCTCCTGGGACACCCGACAGATGTTTTTC.

As to this clone: Translating this DNA gives a protein that differs at residue 9 from the TCRdb one, which belongs to a much larger clone; a read error is likely, and the protein shown is this translation. The chain joins TRDV1 to TRDJ1, with D perhaps TRDD3 (6 bases). No J gene is reported in TCRdb; it was inferred here by comparing the DNA with germline. CDR3 length: 19 amino acids. Deletions cut 5 bases from V and 0 bases from J, with 25 bases between. Per germline, CDR1 TSWWSYY and CDR2 QGS. The CDR3 region is CALGLGLPLLGHYTDKLIF. Written as DNA, the CDR3 is TGTGCTCTTGGGTTGGGCCTCCCATTACTGGGACACTACACCGATAAACTCATCTTT.

As regards this clone: The mismatch at residue 5 between this DNA's translation and the TCRdb protein of a much larger clone likely reflects a read error; the protein shown is translated from the DNA. V is TRDV3 and J is TRDJ1, with 8 bases fitting TRDD3. No J gene is reported in TCRdb; it was inferred here by comparing the DNA with germline. Germline trimming cut 0 bases from V and 0 bases from J; bases unmatched to any gene: 9. CDR3 length equals 16 residues. The germline V gene has CDR1 TVYSNPD and CDR2 GDNSRS (reference sequence). The CDR3 DNA is TGTGCCTTTAGGGATGGGGGATCCAGTTACACCGATAAACTCATCTTT. Translation: CAFRDGGSSYTDKLIF.

This clone came up a few times. TCRdb's protein for this DNA is that of a much larger clone and differs from the translation at residue 9, likely a read error; the protein shown is the DNA translation. The chain joins TRDV1 to TRDJ1, with 8 positions matching TRDD3. The CDR3 runs to 19 residues. V lost 2 bases, J lost 8 bases, and 22 bases stayed unmatched. Per germline, CDR1 TSWWSYY and CDR2 QGS. CDR3 DNA sequence: TGTGCTCTTGGGGAAGCGTCGAGTCTCAACTACTGGGGGGGCTACAAACTCATCTTT. As protein: CALGEASSLNYWGGYKLIF.

This clone was counted many times. The genes are TRDV1 and TRDJ1; D gene ambiguous. CDR3 length equals 16 residues. Germline V gene sequence: CDR1 TSWWSYY, CDR2 QGS. V was pared by 3 bases and J by 0 bases, with 14 bases between. In DNA, the CDR3 is TGTGCTCTTGGGGAGCTAAGCCTCCGCTACACCGATAAACTCATCTTT. Amino acids: CALGELSLRYTDKLIF.